Detailed here is one T cell receptor beta chain. Its target is not known. A junction end diverges from the germline sequence, so it may reflect a read error. The entry originates in a study of cytomegalovirus exposure and HLA in healthy donors. Study-level results: Researchers reported that a few CMV-associated chains were confirmed in vitro as CMV antigen-specific. Across HLA loci, a later analysis found differing TCR association rates, with DRB1 most and HLA-C fewest. In a later analysis, a genetic analysis reported fewer productive-TCR N-insertions in an Asian-associated ancestry cluster than the cohort average. A later analysis found most CMV-associated TCR beta chains apparently HLA-restricted.

60 Vbeta and 13 Jbeta primers were used in PCR. Some clones are missing from TCRdb's copy, which holds only in-frame ones; the method was immunoSEQ multiplex PCR. Of some 160,000 clones listed, roughly 83% are singletons. The sequence was obtained from a woman aged 18-29 years in good health and CMV-seronegative. The source material was PBMCs.

The CDR3 spells CASSMVWGLNAEAFF. The DNA for the CDR3 is TGTGCCAGTAGTATGGTTTGGGGACTGAACGCTGAAGCTTTCTTT. The V gene is TRBV19, the J gene TRBJ1-1; D is possibly TRBD1 (5 bases). CDR1 LNHDA and CDR2 SQIVND come from the germline V gene (reference sequence). The CDR3 has 15 amino acids.